Shown below are 15 T cell receptor beta chains from a single sample sequenced in a study of metastatic and nonmetastatic thyroid tumors. Using MiXCR, TCRdb re-called clones from the PCR reads. The repertoire holds approximately 70,000 clones, with approximately 4.1% as singletons. Prior to thyroid surgery, none of the patients had received any treatment. The sequencing input was blood. The receptors shown here come from a female donor with papillary thyroid cancer or a benign thyroid nodule (not recorded which). Some clones in this sample may be carry-over from other donors' samples.

This clone showed up many times. The V and J genes are TRBV11-2 and TRBJ2-3; 7 nucleotides agree with TRBD2. The CDR3 loop spans 18 amino acids. After removal of 0 bases from V and 8 bases from J, the junction contained 17 bases not matched to a gene. Germline V lookup: CDR1 SGHAT, CDR2 FQNNGV. CDR3 sequence: CASSLDRREGPFPRTQYF. The CDR3 region has the DNA TGTGCCAGCAGCTTAGATAGGAGGGAGGGCCCATTCCCCCGTACGCAGTATTTT. Together with reference TRBV11-2 and TRBJ2-3, the CDR3 gives the full variable domain: EAGVAQSPRYKIIEKRQSVAFWCNPISGHATLYWYQQILGQGPKLLIQFQNNGVVDDSQLPKDRFSAERLKGVDSTLKIQPAKLEDSAVYLCASSLDRREGPFPRTQYFGPGTRLTVL.

In the case of this clone: A much larger clonotype is one base distant, so this may be a read error. The V call is TRBV7-9, the J call TRBJ1-4; TRBD1 might be the D (5 bases). The CDR3 is made up of 15 amino acids. The germline gives CDR1 SEHNR, CDR2 FQNEAQ (reference sequence). CDR3 in amino acids: CASSPGGVSNEKLFF. The CDR3 DNA sequence: TGTGCCAGCAGCCCCGGGGGGGTCAGTAATGAAAAACTGTTCTTT.

This clone was recorded at least ten times. The CDR3 region has the DNA TGCGCCAGCAGCTCCACAGGACGACAAGAGACCCAGTACTTC. This gives the protein CASSSTGRQETQYF. The J gene is TRBJ2-5, the V gene TRBV5-1, with a weak D call TRBD1 (5 bases). CDR3 length: 14 amino acids. The ends were cut back, 3 bases at V and 2 bases at J, with 11 bases in the middle. Looked up from germline, CDR1 is SGHRS and CDR2 is YFSETQ.

The table lists this clone with many counts. The chain combines TRBV13 with TRBJ2-2; D unclear. Germline CDR1 is PRHDT and CDR2 is FYEKMQ (reference sequence). Deletions cut 0 bases from V and 1 base from J, with 6 bases between. This CDR3 region has 15 residues. The CDR3 DNA sequence: TGTGCCAGCAGCTTAGGACTCAAGAACACCGGGGAGCTGTTTTTT. Its protein product is CASSLGLKNTGELFF.

The chain joins TRBV20-1 to TRBJ2-7, with TRBD1 as a possible D gene (7 bases). Germline V gives CDR1 DFQATT, CDR2 SNEGSKA (reference sequence). The CDR3 totals 14 residues. CDR3 in amino acids: CSAPRGDRTYEQYF. CDR3 coding DNA: TGCAGCGCTCCGAGGGGGGACAGAACCTACGAGCAGTACTTC.

This clone was picked up many times. The chain carries TRBV19 and TRBJ2-2; TRBD1 agrees at 10 bases. The V and J ends lost 4 bases and 4 bases, in that order; junction bases with no gene match: 3. The CDR3 has 15 residues. CDR1 LNHDA and CDR2 SQIVND come from the germline V gene (reference sequence). CDR3 region: CASSRQGATTGELFF. The DNA of the CDR3 is TGTGCCAGTAGTAGACAGGGGGCGACCACCGGGGAGCTGTTTTTT.

With respect to this clone: At one end the junction does not follow the germline gene, possibly because of a read error. The chain joins TRBV15 to TRBJ2-1; TRBD1 matches at 10 bases. This CDR3 is 15 amino acids long. The germline CDR1 and CDR2 sequences are LNHNV and YYDKDF (reference sequence). The CDR3 is CVTSTRDRGEVEQFF. CDR3 DNA sequence: TGTGTCACCAGCACCAGGGACAGGGGAGAGGTTGAGCAGTTCTTC.

This clone was recorded at least ten times. V usage is TRBV9 and J usage is TRBJ1-2, with 8 bases fitting TRBD1. V was clipped by 5 bases and J by 5 bases; unmatched bases: 8. This CDR3 is built from 14 residues. Germline CDR1 SGDLS, CDR2 YYNGEE. The CDR3, as DNA: TGTGCCAGCAGTGAACAGGGGGGGGGATATGGCTACACCTTC. Translated: CASSEQGGGYGYTF.

A few counts support this clone. This chain links TRBV5-5 with TRBJ2-1, with D possibly being TRBD2 (6 bases). Germline loops: CDR1 SGHKS, CDR2 YYEKEE (reference sequence). With 7 bases removed from V and 5 bases from J, the gap between germline ends came to 13 bases. The CDR3 length is 13 residues. The CDR3 DNA is TGTGCCAGCGTCCTTAGCGGAAACAATGAGCAGTTCTTC. Amino acid sequence: CASVLSGNNEQFF.

In this sample, this clone is medium-sized. This chain joins TRBV6-2 or TRBV6-3 and TRBJ2-3; perhaps TRBD2 as D (6 bases). V was trimmed by 2 bases and J by 0 bases, leaving 9 bases between them. The CDR3 loop spans 15 amino acids. Germline lookup yields CDR1 MNHEY and CDR2 SVGEGT. CDR3 nucleotide sequence: TGTGCCAGCAGTTACAACCGGGAGAGCACAGATACGCAGTATTTT. Residues: CASSYNRESTDTQYF.

On this clone: Lacking the conserved final phenylalanine or tryptophan, this CDR3 likely reflects a read error. The chain couples TRBV24-1 to TRBJ2-5; 15 bases map to TRBD2. This CDR3 comprises 16 residues. Germline V lookup: CDR1 KGHDR, CDR2 SFDVKD. Written as DNA, the CDR3 is TGTGTCACCAGTGAGGGGACTAGCGGGAGGCGGGAGACCCAGTACCTC. It specifies CVTSEGTSGRRETQYL.

Points on this clone: The final CDR3 position lacks the conserved phenylalanine or tryptophan, pointing to a likely read error. The CDR3 is CATPPGTIVTDTQYL. CDR3 nucleotide sequence: TGTGCCACCCCCCCCGGGACTATTGTCACAGATACGCAGTATCTT. The chain has TRBV24-1 and TRBJ2-3; 7 nucleotides match TRBD2. CDR3 length: 15 residues. V lost 9 bases to trimming and J lost 2 bases; unmatched junction nucleotides: 10. CDR1 is KGHDR, CDR2 SFDVKD, per germline.

With respect to this clone: Since a much larger clone is just one base distant, this may be a read error. This chain links TRBV7-6 with TRBJ2-1; 8 bases map to TRBD2. The J segment lost 7 bases and the V segment lost 2 bases, leaving 13 bases of the junction unmatched. Germline CDR1 SGHVS, CDR2 FNYEAQ. The CDR3 has 17 residues. CDR3: CASSLLSSSGTYNEQFF. CDR3 in DNA: TGTGCCAGCAGCTTATTGTCGAGTAGCGGGACATATAATGAGCAGTTCTTC.

This clone was picked up a small number of times. This chain uses TRBV24-1 with TRBJ2-3; 7 nucleotides match TRBD2. Trimming took 4 bases from V and 1 from J; bases not matched to a gene: 4. The CDR3 sequence is 15 residues long. CDR1 KGHDR and CDR2 SFDVKD come from the germline V gene. CDR3 sequence: CATSEQRGRTDTQYF. The CDR3 DNA sequence: TGTGCCACCAGTGAGCAGCGGGGACGCACAGATACGCAGTATTTT.

In its sample, this clone was seen many times. The chain is built from TRBV20-1 and TRBJ1-2; TRBD1 aligns across 7 bases. There are 16 residues in the CDR3. In germline, CDR1 is DFQATT, CDR2 SNEGSKA (reference sequence). With 5 bases clipped from V and 4 bases from J, the junction kept 16 bases outside the gene matches. CDR3 DNA sequence: TGCAGTGCTCTTTGGGACAGAGTAAAGGAGGGCTATGGCTACACCTTC. Protein: CSALWDRVKEGYGYTF.